This entry concerns a single T cell receptor (beta chain). No antigen is known for it. The data stem from a study of graft-versus-host responses after intestinal transplantation. Study-wide points: The marrow of recipients harbored GvH clones, and ileum or blood showed some of them first.

Using immunoSEQ multiplex PCR, the repertoire was profiled, and TCRdb retains in-frame clones only, with some absent. Of 35,000 to 40,000 clones listed, about 94% are singletons. Per germline, CDR1 ENHRY and CDR2 SYGVKD. CDR3 length: 12 amino acids. Deletions cut 1 base from V and 5 bases from J, with 3 bases between. V is TRBV10-3 and J is TRBJ2-1; D gene unclear. This receptor was obtained from a human patient who received an intestinal transplant, so some T cells may come from the graft donor. This specimen was PBMCs, taken 16 days after intestinal transplant. CDR3 sequence (DNA): TGTGCCATCAGTGAGTGCCACAATGAGCAGTTCTTC. The encoded protein is CAISECHNEQFF.